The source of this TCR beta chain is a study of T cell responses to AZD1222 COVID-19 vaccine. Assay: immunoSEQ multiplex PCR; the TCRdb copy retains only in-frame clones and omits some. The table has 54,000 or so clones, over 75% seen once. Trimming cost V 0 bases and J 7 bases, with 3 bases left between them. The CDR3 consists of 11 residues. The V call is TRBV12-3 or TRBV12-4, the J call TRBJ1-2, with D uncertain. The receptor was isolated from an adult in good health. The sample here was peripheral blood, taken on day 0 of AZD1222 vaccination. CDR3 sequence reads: CASSLAAGYTF. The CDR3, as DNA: TGTGCCAGCAGTTTAGCGGCTGGCTACACCTTC.